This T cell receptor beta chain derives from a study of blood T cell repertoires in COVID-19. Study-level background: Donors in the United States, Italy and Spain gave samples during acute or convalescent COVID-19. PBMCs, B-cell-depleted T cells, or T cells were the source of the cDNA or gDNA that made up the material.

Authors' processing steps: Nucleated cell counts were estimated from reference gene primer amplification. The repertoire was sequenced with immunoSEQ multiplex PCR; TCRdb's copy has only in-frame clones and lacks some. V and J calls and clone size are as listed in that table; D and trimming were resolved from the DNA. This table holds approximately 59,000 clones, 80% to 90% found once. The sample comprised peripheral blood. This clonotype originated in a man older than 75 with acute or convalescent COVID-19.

DNA for the CDR3: TGTGCCAGCAGCCAAGATGGTCAGGGGGCGCGGTCCTACGAGCAGTACTTC. Protein sequence: CASSQDGQGARSYEQYF. The chain links TRBV4-2 to TRBJ2-7; 8 bases agree with TRBD1. CDR1 LGHNA and CDR2 YNFKEQ come from the germline V gene. The CDR3 is 17 amino acids. The junction had 8 bases not matched to a gene; V was cut back by 0 bases and J by 1 base.